The text below deals with one T cell receptor beta chain. The antigen remains unidentified. The sample comes from a study of T cell responses to AZD1222 COVID-19 vaccine. Trimming pared 5 bases from V and 8 bases from J, leaving 13 bases between. Per the germline V gene, CDR1 is MNHEY and CDR2 is SVGAGI. The CDR3 consists of 14 residues. General observations from the study: Unmutated variant regions reportedly attract nearly half of all spike-specific TCRs.

Profiling relied on immunoSEQ multiplex PCR, and the TCRdb table lists in-frame clones only, not all of them. The top ten hold 3.5% to 4.5% of the sample, which has about 95,000 clones, roughly 91% seen once. This clonotype was sampled from an adult in good health. The rearrangement joins TRBV6-5 to TRBJ1-6, with D perhaps TRBD1 (6 bases). The sequencing used peripheral blood, collected on day 0 of AZD1222 vaccination. Here the CDR3 reads CASSKRGRDSPLHF. As DNA, the CDR3 is TGTGCCAGCAGTAAACGGGGGCGGGATTCACCCCTCCACTTT.